What follows are 24 T cell receptor beta chains derived from one specimen sequenced in a study of T cell responses to AZD1222 COVID-19 vaccine. Profiling relied on immunoSEQ multiplex PCR, and the TCRdb table lists in-frame clones only, not all of them. The data show 110,000 to 150,000 clones, around 87% seen once. Sequenced material: peripheral blood, taken on day 0 of AZD1222 vaccination. These receptors all come from an adult in good health.

The chain joins TRBV15 to TRBJ1-5, with D perhaps matching TRBD1 (5 bases). V dropped 1 base and J dropped 3 bases, with 7 bases sitting between them. CDR3 length equals 14 residues. Germline CDR1 is LNHNV and CDR2 is YYDKDF (reference sequence). CDR3 DNA sequence: TGTGCCACCAGCAGAGTGGGGCCCAATCAGCCCCAGCATTTT. Protein: CATSRVGPNQPQHF.

This sequence joins TRBV7-9 and TRBJ2-1, with 8 bases lining up with TRBD2. CDR1 is SEHNR and CDR2 is FQNEAQ in the germline V gene (reference sequence). The junction had 9 bases not matched to a gene; V was cut back by 6 bases and J by 8 bases. The CDR3 contains 14 residues. The CDR3 sequence: CASRQSGGGYEQFF. Written as DNA, the CDR3 is TGTGCCAGCAGACAGAGCGGGGGAGGCTATGAGCAGTTCTTC.

DNA of the CDR3: TGCGCCAGCAGCCAAGACACCTATGGCTACACCTTC. It codes for CASSQDTYGYTF. V usage is TRBV5-1 and J usage is TRBJ1-2; D gene ambiguous. Trimming left V 4 bases short and J 4 bases short, with 8 bases between. This CDR3 is 12 amino acids long. Germline values: CDR1 SGHRS, CDR2 YFSETQ.

The chain carries TRBV25-1 and TRBJ2-7; D remains unclear. The CDR3 consists of 13 residues. The V gene's germline CDR1 is MGHDK and CDR2 SYGVNS. Trimming removed 3 bases from V and 4 bases from J, with 10 bases in between. The CDR3: CASSDLDGYEQYF. CDR3 nucleotides: TGTGCCAGCAGTGATCTGGACGGGTACGAGCAGTACTTC.

The chain combines TRBV5-1 with TRBJ1-6; D ambiguous. The CDR3 totals 15 residues. The germline gives CDR1 SGHRS, CDR2 YFSETQ. Trimming removed 1 base at V and 7 bases at J, with 12 bases between. The CDR3 spells CASSLIYPSNSPLHF. CDR3 bases: TGCGCCAGCAGCTTGATTTATCCCTCAAATTCACCCCTCCACTTT.

This clone was observed a single time. The chain joins TRBV6-5 to TRBJ1-6; D perhaps matches TRBD1 (5 bases). V was shortened by 5 bases and J by 3 bases, with 11 bases between the two germline ends. Germline lookup yields CDR1 MNHEY and CDR2 SVGAGI. CDR3 length equals 15 residues. The CDR3 spells CASSRADSYNSPLHF. CDR3 nucleotide sequence: TGTGCCAGCAGTAGGGCCGACAGCTATAATTCACCCCTCCACTTT.

This chain joins TRBV7-2 and TRBJ2-7, with D possibly matching TRBD2 (6 bases). V shed 3 bases and J shed 0 bases, with 12 bases lying between them. Germline V gene sequence: CDR1 SGHTA, CDR2 FQGNSA. CDR3 length: 15 residues. The CDR3: CASSFRGASSYEQYF. The CDR3 DNA reads TGTGCCAGCAGCTTCCGCGGGGCTAGCTCCTACGAGCAGTACTTC.

This clone was observed a few times. The chain has TRBV30 and TRBJ1-5, with 8 bases that match TRBD1. The CDR3 spans 15 residues. Germline loops: CDR1 GTSNPN, CDR2 SVGIG (reference sequence). The junction had 9 bases not matched to a gene; V was cut back by 1 base and J by 7 bases. The CDR3 loop reads CAWSAHSGGGQPQHF. DNA for the CDR3: TGTGCCTGGAGTGCCCACTCAGGGGGCGGGCAGCCCCAGCATTTT. Based on the CDR3 plus reference TRBV30 and TRBJ1-5, the full variable domain is SQTIHQWPATLVQPVGSPLSLECTVEGTSNPNLYWYRQAAGRGLQLLFYSVGIGQISSEVPQNLSASRPQDRQFILSSKKLLLSDSGFYLCAWSAHSGGGQPQHFGDGTRLSIL.

The rearrangement joins TRBV7-6 to TRBJ2-7; 14 bases map to TRBD2. V shed 5 bases and J 1 base; nucleotides not matched to a gene: 4. The V gene's germline CDR1 is SGHVS and CDR2 FNYEAQ. The CDR3 runs to 16 residues. CDR3 loop: CASSPGTSGGSYEQYF. DNA of the CDR3: TGTGCCAGCAGCCCCGGGACTAGCGGGGGATCCTACGAGCAGTACTTC. Looking up the rest from reference TRBV7-6 and TRBJ2-7 gives the full variable domain: GAGVSQSPRYKVTKRGQDVALRCDPISGHVSLYWYRQALGQGPEFLTYFNYEAQQDKSGLPNDRFSAERPEGSISTLTIQRTEQRDSAMYRCASSPGTSGGSYEQYFGPGTRLTVT.

The V gene is TRBV27, the J gene TRBJ2-4; D may be TRBD2 (5 bases). This CDR3 is built from 15 residues. Per the germline V gene, CDR1 is MNHEY and CDR2 is SMNVEV (reference sequence). The V gene lost 7 bases and the J gene lost 6 bases, with 19 bases spanning the gap. CDR3 nucleotides: TGTGCCAGCACCCTCGTTTTCGGGGTAGGAAACATTCAGTACTTC. This codes for CASTLVFGVGNIQYF.

The V gene is TRBV7-2, the J gene TRBJ2-1; 10 nucleotides agree with TRBD1. The CDR3 is 14 residues long. V shed 7 bases, J shed 8 bases, and the junction held 8 bases outside the gene matches. The germline gives CDR1 SGHTA, CDR2 FQGNSA. This chain's CDR3 is CASNRDRGFDEQFF. CDR3 nucleotide sequence: TGTGCCAGCAACCGGGACAGGGGCTTCGATGAGCAGTTCTTC.

The rearrangement links TRBV28 to TRBJ1-3; D ambiguous. Trimming removed 3 bases at V and 0 bases at J, with 18 bases between. CDR3 size: 18 residues. Germline V gene data show CDR1 as MDHEN and CDR2 as SYDVKM. This chain's CDR3 is CASSFVRYRRGSGNTIYF. CDR3 nucleotide sequence: TGTGCCAGCAGTTTTGTCAGGTACAGACGAGGCTCTGGAAACACCATATATTTT.

This chain's CDR3 is CASSRVGGQQNTEAFF. The DNA of the CDR3 is TGTGCCAGCAGTCGAGTAGGGGGACAACAGAACACTGAAGCTTTCTTT. The chain employs TRBV7-9 and TRBJ1-1; D may be TRBD1 (6 bases). The CDR3 covers 16 residues. The germline CDR1 and CDR2 sequences are SEHNR and FQNEAQ (reference sequence). V was clipped by 6 bases and J by 1 base, with 18 bases between them. Complete variable domain (other parts from reference TRBV7-9 and TRBJ1-1): DTGVSQNPRHKITKRGQNVTFRCDPISEHNRLYWYRQTLGQGPEFLTYFQNEAQLEKSRLLSDRFSAERPKGSFSTLEIQRTEQGDSAMYLCASSRVGGQQNTEAFFGQGTRLTVV.

CDR3 nucleotides: TGTGCCAGCTCAGCCCGGGACAGGGGGGATTCACCCCTCCACTTT. Amino acids: CASSARDRGDSPLHF. The gene calls are TRBV18 and TRBJ1-6, with 11 bases matching TRBD1. CDR1 is KGHSH and CDR2 is LQKENI in the germline V gene. The CDR3 contains 15 residues. Trimming cost V 5 bases and J 8 bases; bases outside gene matches: 5.

The chain employs TRBV4-1 and TRBJ2-1; the match to TRBD2 covers 14 bases. This CDR3 region has 16 residues. The germline V gene encodes CDR1 MGHRA and CDR2 YSYEKL. Trimming cost V 4 bases and J 9 bases; bases outside gene matches: 8. CDR3 DNA sequence: TGCGCCAGCAGCCCGACGCCGGGACTAGCGGGAGTTGAGCAGTTCTTC. Protein: CASSPTPGLAGVEQFF.

The rearrangement joins TRBV11-2 to TRBJ1-4; the match to TRBD1 covers 7 bases. Losses at the gene ends were 3 bases for V and 8 bases for J; bases not matched to a gene: 6. The CDR3 is 14 amino acids. In germline, CDR1 is SGHAT, CDR2 FQNNGV. The CDR3 DNA follows: TGTGCCAGCAGCTTTGCCGGACAGGACGAAAAACTGTTTTTT. Residues: CASSFAGQDEKLFF.

The chain combines TRBV15 with TRBJ1-1; the D is unclear. This CDR3 comprises 14 residues. The germline CDR1 and CDR2 sequences are LNHNV and YYDKDF (reference sequence). Trimming removed 5 bases from V and 3 bases from J, with 13 bases in between. DNA for the CDR3: TGTGCCACCAGCCAACCCTTTTATGACACTGAAGCTTTCTTT. Its protein product is CATSQPFYDTEAFF.

This clone is a singleton in its sample. The gene calls are TRBV7-3 and TRBJ2-3; D unclear. CDR3 size: 13 residues. Trimming stripped 0 bases from V and 1 base from J, with 2 bases between. The germline gives CDR1 SGHTA, CDR2 FQGTGA. Here the CDR3 DNA reads TGTGCCAGCAGCTTAACGGGCACAGATACGCAGTATTTT. As protein: CASSLTGTDTQYF.

This clone was seen once. The rearrangement links TRBV30 to TRBJ1-1; a possible D gene is TRBD1 (6 bases). The CDR3 loop spans 15 amino acids. The ends were cut back, 3 bases at V and 6 bases at J, with 20 bases in the middle. The germline V gene has CDR1 GTSNPN and CDR2 SVGIG (reference sequence). The CDR3, as DNA: TGTGCCTGGAGGGCGAATAGGGGGGGTCTAGCTGAAGCTTTCTTT. It is translated as CAWRANRGGLAEAFF.

The J gene is TRBJ1-1, the V gene TRBV7-3, with D uncertain. V was clipped by 2 bases and J by 1 base, with 8 bases between them. Per the germline V gene, CDR1 is SGHTA and CDR2 is FQGTGA. This CDR3 contains 14 residues. The CDR3 region is CASSLLGPNTEAFF. CDR3 in DNA: TGTGCCAGCAGCTTACTTGGACCGAACACTGAAGCTTTCTTT.

J is TRBJ2-4 and V is TRBV21-1. TRBV21-1 is termed a pseudogene. CDR3 length: 15 amino acids. CDR3 residues: CASSLLRAAKNIQYF. CDR3 nucleotides: TGTGCCAGCAGCCTCCTTAGGGCTGCCAAAAACATTCAGTACTTC.

The V gene is TRBV5-1, the J gene TRBJ1-2; D is uncertain. Germline values: CDR1 SGHRS, CDR2 YFSETQ. The CDR3 is 16 amino acids. Trimming took 4 bases from V and 4 from J, leaving 20 bases between them. This CDR3 is CASSPLGSQAAYGYTF. The CDR3 DNA sequence: TGCGCCAGCAGCCCCCTCGGGAGTCAGGCCGCCTATGGCTACACCTTC.

V and J are TRBV30 and TRBJ1-3; no reliable D call. Trimming took 3 bases from V and 2 from J, leaving 11 bases between them. There are 14 residues in the CDR3. Per germline, CDR1 GTSNPN and CDR2 SVGIG (reference sequence). As DNA, the CDR3 is TGTGCCTGGAGCCTCGGAGGTCCTGGAAACACCATATATTTT. Protein sequence: CAWSLGGPGNTIYF. Filled out from reference TRBV30 and TRBJ1-3, the complete variable domain reads SQTIHQWPATLVQPVGSPLSLECTVEGTSNPNLYWYRQAAGRGLQLLFYSVGIGQISSEVPQNLSASRPQDRQFILSSKKLLLSDSGFYLCAWSLGGPGNTIYFGEGSWLTVV.

The rearrangement links TRBV30 to TRBJ1-3; the D is unclear. CDR1 GTSNPN and CDR2 SVGIG come from the germline V gene (reference sequence). The V gene lost 3 bases and the J gene lost 0 bases, with 15 bases spanning the gap. The CDR3 totals 16 residues. CDR3 sequence reads: CAWSLLTVFSGNTIYF. CDR3 in DNA: TGTGCCTGGAGCCTATTAACAGTATTCTCTGGAAACACCATATATTTT.